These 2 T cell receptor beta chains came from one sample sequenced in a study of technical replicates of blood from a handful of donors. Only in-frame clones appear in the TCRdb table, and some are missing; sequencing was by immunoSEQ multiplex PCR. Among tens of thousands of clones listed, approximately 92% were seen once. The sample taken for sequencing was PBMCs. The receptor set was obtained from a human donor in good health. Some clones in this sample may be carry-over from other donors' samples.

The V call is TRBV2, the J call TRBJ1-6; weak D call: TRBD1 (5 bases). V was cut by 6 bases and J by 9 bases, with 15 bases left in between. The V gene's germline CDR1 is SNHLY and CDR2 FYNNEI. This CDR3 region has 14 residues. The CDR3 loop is CASRMEWGGSPLHF. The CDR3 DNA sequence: TGTGCCAGCAGGATGGAGTGGGGCGGTTCACCCCTCCACTTT.

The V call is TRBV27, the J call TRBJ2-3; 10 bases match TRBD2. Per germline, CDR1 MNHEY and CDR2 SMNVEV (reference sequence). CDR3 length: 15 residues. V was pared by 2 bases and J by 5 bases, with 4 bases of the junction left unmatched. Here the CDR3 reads CASSLVAGGIDTQYF. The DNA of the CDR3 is TGTGCCAGCAGTTTAGTAGCGGGAGGTATAGATACGCAGTATTTT.